These 12 T cell receptor beta chains originate from one sample sequenced in a study of T cells after posttransplantation cyclophosphamide. Measured with immunoSEQ multiplex PCR; TCRdb has only the in-frame clones, and not every one. The repertoire holds approximately 52,000 clones, 86% seen once, with roughly 2.8% in the top ten. The sequenced sample was PBMCs. The receptors derive from a man younger than 45 with a blood cancer, CMV-positive, and with a related stem cell donor.

The rearrangement links TRBV18 to TRBJ1-3; TRBD1 matches at 7 bases. The ends lost 3 bases at V and 4 bases at J; junction bases unmatched: 0. This CDR3 has 13 amino acids. The germline gives CDR1 KGHSH, CDR2 LQKENI. The CDR3 DNA sequence: TGTGCCAGCTCACCGGGACAGGGAAACACCATATATTTT. It codes for CASSPGQGNTIYF. The full variable domain, in which reference TRBV18 and TRBJ1-3 provide the parts outside the CDR3, is NAGVMQNPRHLVRRRGQEARLRCSPMKGHSHVYWYRQLPEEGLKFMVYLQKENIIDESGMPKERFSAEFPKEGPSILRIQQVVRGDSAAYFCASSPGQGNTIYFGEGSWLTVV.

V gene TRBV11-2 combines with J gene TRBJ1-1; D gene ambiguous. This CDR3 spans 13 amino acids. Germline V gives CDR1 SGHAT, CDR2 FQNNGV. The V gene lost 2 bases and the J gene lost 1 base, with 5 bases spanning the gap. This CDR3 is CASSLTGNTEAFF. For the CDR3, the DNA is TGTGCCAGCAGCTTAACGGGGAACACTGAAGCTTTCTTT.

This chain connects TRBV30 to TRBJ1-5; perhaps TRBD1 as D (5 bases). Looked up from germline, CDR1 is GTSNPN and CDR2 is SVGIG (reference sequence). The CDR3 consists of 13 residues. Trimming left V 0 bases short and J 6 bases short, with 9 bases between. This chain's CDR3 is CAWSVRGVQPQHF. In DNA form, the CDR3 reads TGTGCCTGGAGTGTACGGGGGGTTCAGCCCCAGCATTTT.

The rearrangement joins TRBV4-2 to TRBJ2-7; 9 nucleotides line up with TRBD2. The V and J ends lost 0 bases and 7 bases, in that order; junction bases with no gene match: 7. Germline CDR1 LGHNA, CDR2 YNFKEQ. There are 15 residues in the CDR3. The CDR3 loop reads CASSQEGGRGGEQYF. Written as DNA, the CDR3 is TGTGCCAGCAGCCAAGAAGGCGGGAGGGGCGGGGAGCAGTACTTC.

V is TRBV5-1 and J is TRBJ1-5, with unresolved D. Per the germline V gene, CDR1 is SGHRS and CDR2 is YFSETQ. V lost 4 bases to trimming and J lost 2 bases, with 7 bases between them. The CDR3 covers 13 residues. In DNA form, the CDR3 reads TGCGCCAGCAGCGCCGGAGGCAATCAGCCCCAGCATTTT. This gives the protein CASSAGGNQPQHF.

The chain is built from TRBV5-4 and TRBJ2-1; 8 nucleotides line up with TRBD2. Germline lookup yields CDR1 SGHNT and CDR2 YYREEE (reference sequence). This CDR3 comprises 15 residues. Unmatched junction bases numbered 8, after V lost 4 bases and J lost 5 bases. CDR3 DNA: TGTGCCAGCAGCGCCAGCGGGAGTTGGGACAATGAGCAGTTCTTC. This gives the protein CASSASGSWDNEQFF.

This rearrangement joins TRBV7-3 to TRBJ2-7; 12 bases are a match to TRBD2. The germline CDR1 and CDR2 sequences are SGHTA and FQGTGA. This CDR3 has 15 residues. V trimming: 5 bases; J trimming: 4 bases; junction bases outside the gene matches: 6. The CDR3 nucleotides are TGTGCCAGCAGCCCCGGACTAGCGGGATTGTACGAGCAGTACTTC. It codes for CASSPGLAGLYEQYF.

V usage is TRBV30 and J usage is TRBJ2-7; 7 bases agree with TRBD1. Germline CDR1 is GTSNPN and CDR2 is SVGIG (reference sequence). V dropped 3 bases and J dropped 3; count of bases not matched to a gene: 11. The CDR3 loop spans 15 amino acids. The CDR3 spells CAWRALQGLGYEQYF. CDR3 nucleotide sequence: TGTGCCTGGAGGGCCCTACAGGGGTTAGGCTACGAGCAGTACTTC.

V usage is TRBV6-6 and J usage is TRBJ2-5, with TRBD1 identical over 7 bases. Trimming took 7 bases from V and 3 from J; bases not matched to a gene: 14. CDR3 size: 16 residues. Germline V lookup: CDR1 MNHNY, CDR2 SVGAGI (reference sequence). The CDR3 DNA is TGTGCCAGCACTACAGGGGAATGGGTTTCTGAAGAGACCCAGTACTTC. This translates into CASTTGEWVSEETQYF.

The chain links TRBV18 to TRBJ2-1, with D unclear. Germline loops: CDR1 KGHSH, CDR2 LQKENI. This CDR3 is built from 15 residues. V shed 0 bases and J shed 5 bases, with 11 bases lying between them. This CDR3 reads CASSPPQIPNNEQFF. The CDR3 region has the DNA TGTGCCAGCTCACCACCTCAGATACCAAACAATGAGCAGTTCTTC.

The V gene is TRBV5-4, the J gene TRBJ2-3; 8 bases line up with TRBD2. J was trimmed by 6 bases and V by 4 bases; bases with no gene match: 16. CDR1 and CDR2 from the germline V gene are SGHNT and YYREEE (reference sequence). The CDR3 sequence is 17 residues long. Here the CDR3 reads CASSLPSGSYLSDTQYF. The CDR3 nucleotides read TGTGCCAGCAGCCTCCCTAGCGGGTCTTACCTTTCGGATACGCAGTATTTT.

CDR3 nucleotide sequence: TGTGCCAGCAGCGCCCAGGGTTACGAGCAGTACTTC. Amino acids: CASSAQGYEQYF. The rearrangement uses TRBV11-2 and TRBJ2-7, with D maybe TRBD1 (5 bases). V shed 5 bases and J shed 4 bases, with 9 bases lying between them. The germline gives CDR1 SGHAT, CDR2 FQNNGV. The CDR3 loop spans 12 amino acids.